The sequence of this T cell receptor beta chain was determined in a study of cytomegalovirus exposure and HLA in healthy donors. Vbeta (60) and Jbeta (13) primers were used in the PCR. The assay was immunoSEQ multiplex PCR, and TCRdb's table has in-frame clones only and misses some. The sample carries about 150,000 clones, approximately 79% recorded once. Study-wide points: A later analysis linked a missense variant in DCLRE1C to the trimming of TCR beta V and J genes.

The length of the CDR3 is 15 residues. Losses at the gene ends were 6 bases for V and 8 bases for J; bases not matched to a gene: 13. Germline V CDR1 and CDR2: MNHNS, SASEGT. For this clone: Its antigen is unidentified.

The V gene is TRBV6-1, the J gene TRBJ2-1; 7 bases fit TRBD1. The sequenced material came from PBMCs. This clonotype was obtained from a woman between 45 and 60 years old in good health and CMV-seropositive. The CDR3 DNA reads as TGTGCCAGCAGACCCGGGACAGTGGATGGGGATGAGCAGTTCTTC. This translates into CASRPGTVDGDEQFF.